What follows is one TCR beta chain and its context. This entry is derived from a study of blood T cell repertoires in COVID-19. Only in-frame clones appear in the TCRdb table, and some are missing; sequencing was by immunoSEQ multiplex PCR. The sample lists about 520,000 clones, approximately 85% occurring once. Germline V gene sequence: CDR1 SGHTA, CDR2 FQGNSA. The ends were cut back, 4 bases at V and 0 bases at J, with 10 bases in the middle. This CDR3 is 16 amino acids long. This sequence was found in a human donor in a cohort sampled during active COVID-19. This rearrangement joins TRBV7-2 to TRBJ2-6; D is perhaps TRBD1 (6 bases). The sample was peripheral blood. This CDR3 reads CASSYSGDSGANVLTF. Here the CDR3 DNA reads TGTGCCAGCAGCTACTCAGGGGACTCTGGGGCCAACGTCCTGACTTTC. Filled out from reference TRBV7-2 and TRBJ2-6, the complete variable domain reads GAGVSQSPSNKVTEKGKDVELRCDPISGHTALYWYRQSLGQGLEFLIYFQGNSAPDKSGLPSDRFSAERTGGSVSTLTIQRTQQEDSAVYLCASSYSGDSGANVLTFGAGSRLTVL.